One and the same sample provided the 16 T cell receptor beta chains below, sequenced in a study of technical replicates of blood from a few donors. The assay was immunoSEQ multiplex PCR, and TCRdb's table has in-frame clones only and misses some. The sample has 60,000 to 75,000 clones; less than 98% are singletons. The source material was T cells isolated from PBMCs. These receptors all stem from a human donor in good health.

V usage is TRBV4-3 and J usage is TRBJ1-5, with D possibly matching TRBD1 (5 bases). The germline CDR1 and CDR2 sequences are LGHNA and YSLEER. Trimming pared 4 bases from V and 4 bases from J, leaving 14 bases between. This CDR3 has 15 amino acids. This CDR3 is CASSPNLAGNQPQHF. The CDR3 nucleotides are TGCGCCAGCAGCCCAAATTTGGCAGGGAATCAGCCCCAGCATTTT.

V is TRBV12-1 and J is TRBJ2-5; TRBD2, the table's D call, lacks a check against the DNA. TRBV12-1 is a pseudogene segment. There are 14 residues in the CDR3. CDR3 in amino acids: CASSIENSQETQYF. CDR3 DNA: TGTGCCAGCAGCATTGAGAACTCCCAAGAGACCCAGTACTTC.

This clone was counted a single time. The chain combines TRBV29-1 with TRBJ1-2; D is undetermined. The V gene lost 1 base and the J gene lost 8 bases, with 14 bases spanning the gap. Germline lookup yields CDR1 SQVTM and CDR2 ANQGSEA. This CDR3 region has 13 residues. The CDR3 DNA is TGCAGCGTTGAAGCCGGGAGATCGGAAGGCTACACCTTC. Translation: CSVEAGRSEGYTF.

The rearrangement joins TRBV30 to TRBJ2-7; TRBD2 agrees at 10 bases. The germline CDR1 and CDR2 sequences are GTSNPN and SVGIG (reference sequence). This CDR3 spans 16 amino acids. Trimming removed 2 bases from V and 2 bases from J; junction bases left unmatched: 9. CDR3 coding DNA: TGTGCCTGGAGTTCTCCGGGACTAGCGCACCCCTACGAGCAGTACTTC. It specifies CAWSSPGLAHPYEQYF.

J is TRBJ2-1 and V is TRBV9; 8 bases line up with TRBD1. The trim removed 5 bases at V and 4 bases at J, leaving 8 bases unmatched. Germline CDR1 reads SGDLS; CDR2 reads YYNGEE. The length of the CDR3 is 15 residues. For the CDR3, the DNA is TGTGCCAGCAGTATAGGGACAGGTCCTTACAATGAGCAGTTCTTC. Its translation: CASSIGTGPYNEQFF. Full variable domain (outside the CDR3, taken from reference TRBV9 and TRBJ2-1): DSGVTQTPKHLITATGQRVTLRCSPRSGDLSVYWYQQSLDQGLQFLIQYYNGEERAKGNILERFSAQQFPDLHSELNLSSLELGDSALYFCASSIGTGPYNEQFFGPGTRLTVL.

V is TRBV28 and J is TRBJ1-1; 7 bases map to TRBD1. The V segment lost 4 bases and the J segment 2 bases; nucleotides outside the gene matches: 7. CDR3 length: 15 residues. Germline values: CDR1 MDHEN, CDR2 SYDVKM. The CDR3 DNA sequence: TGTGCCAGCAGTTCCACCGGGACAGTAAACACTGAAGCTTTCTTT. Translating gives CASSSTGTVNTEAFF.

V is TRBV5-1 and J is TRBJ2-2; 7 bases match TRBD2. Germline V gene lookup returns CDR1 SGHRS and CDR2 YFSETQ. Trimming at V came to 7 bases and at J to 3 bases, leaving 6 bases not matched to a gene. The CDR3 totals 14 residues. CDR3: CASSEREYTGELFF. CDR3 DNA: TGCGCCAGCTCGGAGCGGGAATACACCGGGGAGCTGTTTTTT.

This chain joins TRBV4-1 and TRBJ1-2; tentatively, D is TRBD1 (6 bases). The CDR3 is 14 amino acids. The germline V and J ends were trimmed by 0 bases and 3 bases, with 8 bases remaining between them. Germline V gene lookup returns CDR1 MGHRA and CDR2 YSYEKL. The CDR3 sequence: CASSQEQGDYGYTF. CDR3 DNA: TGCGCCAGCAGCCAAGAACAGGGTGACTATGGCTACACCTTC.

The chain employs TRBV10-3 and TRBJ1-2; the D is unclear. This CDR3 has 13 amino acids. Trimming cost V 3 bases and J 4 bases, with 9 bases left between them. Germline lookup yields CDR1 ENHRY and CDR2 SYGVKD. The CDR3 loop is CAISDEGGYGYTF. CDR3 nucleotides: TGTGCCATCAGTGATGAGGGCGGCTATGGCTACACCTTC.

This clone was counted only a few times. V and J are TRBV4-1 and TRBJ2-7; TRBD2 matches 10 bases. The germline V gene encodes CDR1 MGHRA and CDR2 YSYEKL. The CDR3 contains 18 residues. V lost 0 bases to trimming and J lost 3 bases; unmatched junction nucleotides: 11. In DNA, the CDR3 is TGCGCCAGCAGCCAAGATCTCCTCGATCTAGCGGGAGTCTACGAGCAGTACTTC. Protein: CASSQDLLDLAGVYEQYF.

Here the CDR3 reads CASSISDNPFF. Here the CDR3 DNA reads TGTGCCAGTAGTATTTCCGACAATCCTTTCTTT. This chain uses TRBV19 with TRBJ1-1, with unresolved D. The CDR3 loop spans 11 amino acids. Germline values: CDR1 LNHDA, CDR2 SQIVND (reference sequence). Trimming removed 3 bases from V and 12 bases from J, with 11 bases in between.

The rearrangement uses TRBV4-1 and TRBJ2-7; D is perhaps TRBD2 (5 bases). CDR1 is MGHRA and CDR2 is YSYEKL in the germline V gene. Trimming cost V 4 bases and J 2 bases, with 12 bases left between them. The length of the CDR3 is 14 residues. The CDR3 loop is CASSLGLDPYEQYF. The CDR3 DNA reads TGCGCCAGCAGCCTAGGACTCGACCCCTACGAGCAGTACTTC.

This chain uses TRBV30 with TRBJ2-7, with 9 bases matching TRBD2. The length of the CDR3 is 15 residues. CDR1 GTSNPN and CDR2 SVGIG come from the germline V gene (reference sequence). Unmatched junction bases numbered 8, after V lost 0 bases and J lost 5 bases. This chain's CDR3 is CAWSVLGLAHNEQYF. In DNA form, the CDR3 reads TGTGCCTGGAGTGTACTGGGACTAGCTCACAACGAGCAGTACTTC.

The V call is TRBV19, the J call TRBJ2-5; D is unresolved. V was cut by 7 bases and J by 1 base, with 16 bases left in between. This CDR3 contains 15 residues. The germline gives CDR1 LNHDA, CDR2 SQIVND (reference sequence). The CDR3 spells CASTPDSAIQETQYF. CDR3 nucleotide sequence: TGTGCCAGTACCCCAGACTCTGCGATCCAAGAGACCCAGTACTTC.

The chain is built from TRBV15 and TRBJ2-1; tentative D call: TRBD2 (7 bases). The V gene's germline CDR1 is LNHNV and CDR2 YYDKDF (reference sequence). Trimming shortened V by 4 bases and J by 6 bases, and 22 bases separated the two germline ends. The CDR3 extends over 17 amino acids. The chain's CDR3 is CATSKGPSAGAVNEQFF. CDR3 DNA: TGTGCCACCAGCAAGGGACCCTCGGCGGGGGCCGTCAATGAGCAGTTCTTC.

The V gene is TRBV2, the J gene TRBJ2-2; TRBD2 agrees at 7 bases. CDR1 SNHLY and CDR2 FYNNEI come from the germline V gene. J lost 6 bases, V lost 8 bases, and 6 bases had no gene match. The CDR3 has 13 residues. The CDR3 here is CASREVGAGELFF. CDR3 nucleotides: TGTGCCAGCCGGGAGGTAGGGGCCGGGGAGCTGTTTTTT.